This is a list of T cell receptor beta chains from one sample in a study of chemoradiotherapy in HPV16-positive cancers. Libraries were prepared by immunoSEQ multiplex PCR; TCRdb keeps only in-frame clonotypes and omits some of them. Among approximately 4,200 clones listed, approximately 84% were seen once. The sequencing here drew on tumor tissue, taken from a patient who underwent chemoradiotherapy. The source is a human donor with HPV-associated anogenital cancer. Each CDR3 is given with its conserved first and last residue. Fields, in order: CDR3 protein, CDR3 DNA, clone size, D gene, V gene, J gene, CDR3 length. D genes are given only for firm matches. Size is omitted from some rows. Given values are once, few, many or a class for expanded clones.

CDR3 protein: CASSGAGGWAGELFF
CDR3 DNA: TGTGCCAGCAGCGGGGCGGGGGGATGGGCCGGGGAGCTGTTTTTT
clone size: -
D gene: TRBD2
V gene: TRBV9
J gene: TRBJ2-2
CDR3 length: 15

CDR3 protein: CASSPGPGETQYF
CDR3 DNA: TGTGCCAGCAGCCCGGGACCTGGAGAGACCCAGTACTTC
clone size: -
D gene: -
V gene: TRBV5-6
J gene: TRBJ2-5
CDR3 length: 13

CDR3 protein: CASSGRTENTEAFF
CDR3 DNA: TGCGCCAGCAGCGGACGGACAGAGAACACTGAAGCTTTCTTT
clone size: -
D gene: -
V gene: TRBV4-1
J gene: TRBJ1-1
CDR3 length: 14

CDR3 protein: CASSSYGDFYEQYF
CDR3 DNA: TGTGCCAGCAGCTCGTATGGGGACTTCTACGAGCAGTACTTC
clone size: -
D gene: -
V gene: TRBV7-9
J gene: TRBJ2-7
CDR3 length: 14

CDR3 protein: CANSLAGTQETQYF
CDR3 DNA: TGTGCCAACAGCTTAGCAGGGACCCAAGAGACCCAGTACTTC
clone size: -
D gene: -
V gene: TRBV5-4
J gene: TRBJ2-5
CDR3 length: 14

CDR3 protein: CASSLELNSPLHF
CDR3 DNA: TGTGCCAGCAGTTTGGAGTTAAATTCACCCCTCCACTTT
clone size: once
D gene: -
V gene: TRBV28
J gene: TRBJ1-6
CDR3 length: 13

CDR3 protein: CASSLYQSTEQFF
CDR3 DNA: TGTGCCAGCAGCTTATATCAGAGCACTGAGCAGTTCTTC
clone size: -
D gene: -
V gene: TRBV7-3
J gene: TRBJ2-1
CDR3 length: 13

CDR3 protein: CASSLTGLDGELFF
CDR3 DNA: TGTGCCAGCAGCCTGACAGGCCTGGACGGGGAGCTGTTTTTT
clone size: -
D gene: -
V gene: TRBV14
J gene: TRBJ2-2
CDR3 length: 14

CDR3 protein: CASSRSRGAGPSYEQYF
CDR3 DNA: TGTGCCAGCAGCCGCTCAAGGGGAGCAGGGCCTTCCTACGAGCAGTACTTC
clone size: once
D gene: -
V gene: TRBV4-2
J gene: TRBJ2-7
CDR3 length: 17

CDR3 protein: CASSFQGGTYEQYF
CDR3 DNA: TGTGCCAGCAGTTTCCAGGGGGGTACCTACGAGCAGTACTTC
clone size: once
D gene: -
V gene: TRBV28
J gene: TRBJ2-7
CDR3 length: 14

CDR3 protein: CASSLRTGPRGEQYF
CDR3 DNA: TGTGCCAGCAGCCTAAGGACAGGGCCACGAGGCGAGCAGTACTTC
clone size: large
D gene: TRBD1
V gene: TRBV27
J gene: TRBJ2-7
CDR3 length: 15

CDR3 protein: CASSLAGRLDNSPLHF
CDR3 DNA: TGTGCCAGCAGCTTAGCGGGCAGGCTAGATAATTCACCCCTCCACTTT
clone size: -
D gene: -
V gene: TRBV7-2
J gene: TRBJ1-6
CDR3 length: 16

CDR3 protein: CASSYQSINEQFF
CDR3 DNA: TGTGCCAGCAGTTACCAGAGTATCAATGAGCAGTTCTTC
clone size: -
D gene: -
V gene: TRBV6-6
J gene: TRBJ2-1
CDR3 length: 13

CDR3 protein: CASSLSSGVLSYEQYF
CDR3 DNA: TGTGCCAGCAGTTTGTCCTCGGGGGTACTTTCCTACGAGCAGTACTTC
clone size: few
D gene: -
V gene: TRBV27
J gene: TRBJ2-7
CDR3 length: 16

CDR3 protein: CASSLEALGSYNEQFF
CDR3 DNA: TGCGCCAGCAGCTTGGAGGCCTTAGGGTCCTACAATGAGCAGTTCTTC
clone size: -
D gene: -
V gene: TRBV5-1
J gene: TRBJ2-1
CDR3 length: 16

CDR3 protein: CASSLTGGRNEQFF
CDR3 DNA: TGTGCCAGCAGTCTGACAGGGGGCCGAAATGAGCAGTTCTTC
clone size: once
D gene: TRBD1
V gene: TRBV28
J gene: TRBJ2-1
CDR3 length: 14

CDR3 protein: CASSGDRPGDYGYTF
CDR3 DNA: TGTGCCAGCAGTGGGGACAGGCCCGGGGACTATGGCTACACCTTC
clone size: -
D gene: TRBD1
V gene: TRBV6-1
J gene: TRBJ1-2
CDR3 length: 15

CDR3 protein: CASSLGSNQPQHF
CDR3 DNA: TGTGCCAGCAGTCTGGGGAGCAATCAGCCCCAGCATTTT
clone size: -
D gene: -
V gene: TRBV28
J gene: TRBJ1-5
CDR3 length: 13

CDR3 protein: CASSRGQGANTEAFF
CDR3 DNA: TGTGCCAGCAGCCGGGGGCAGGGGGCGAACACTGAAGCTTTCTTT
clone size: -
D gene: TRBD1
V gene: TRBV7-9
J gene: TRBJ1-1
CDR3 length: 15

CDR3 protein: CASSLGATGGAYGYTF
CDR3 DNA: TGCGCCAGCAGCTTGGGGGCGACAGGGGGCGCGTATGGCTACACCTTC
clone size: -
D gene: TRBD1
V gene: TRBV5-1
J gene: TRBJ1-2
CDR3 length: 16

CDR3 protein: CASSSTGNTEAFF
CDR3 DNA: TGTGCCAGCAGCTCAACAGGGAACACTGAAGCTTTCTTT
clone size: -
D gene: -
V gene: TRBV7-6
J gene: TRBJ1-1
CDR3 length: 13

CDR3 protein: CAWSFLGGGYTF
CDR3 DNA: TGTGCCTGGAGTTTCCTAGGGGGAGGCTACACCTTC
clone size: -
D gene: -
V gene: TRBV30
J gene: TRBJ1-2
CDR3 length: 12